One sample yielded the 9 T cell receptor beta chains listed below, sequenced in a study of cytomegalovirus exposure and HLA in healthy donors. The PCR contained 60 Vbeta and 13 Jbeta primers. Repertoires were generated with immunoSEQ multiplex PCR, while TCRdb's copy carries only in-frame clones and drops some. The data hold fewer than 200,000 clones, with approximately 80% observed a single time. Sequencing input: PBMCs. The source of these receptors is a woman between 18 and 30 years old in good health and CMV-seronegative.

The DNA for the CDR3 is TGTGCCAGCAGCTTAGGGGACAGCTACGAGCAGTACTTC. Protein product: CASSLGDSYEQYF. This chain connects TRBV11-2 to TRBJ2-7; 7 nucleotides match TRBD1. V dropped 1 base and J dropped 3; count of bases not matched to a gene: 0. CDR1 is SGHAT, CDR2 FQNNGV, per germline. This CDR3 comprises 13 residues.

The chain links TRBV7-2 to TRBJ1-5; perhaps TRBD1 as D (6 bases). CDR3 length: 14 amino acids. Germline CDR1 and CDR2: SGHTA and FQGNSA. V dropped 3 bases and J dropped 4 bases, with 10 bases sitting between them. CDR3 coding DNA: TGTGCCAGCAGCTTTTTCGGGACAAATCAGCCCCAGCATTTT. Encoded protein: CASSFFGTNQPQHF. Full variable domain (remainder filled in from reference TRBV7-2 and TRBJ1-5): GAGVSQSPSNKVTEKGKDVELRCDPISGHTALYWYRQSLGQGLEFLIYFQGNSAPDKSGLPSDRFSAERTGGSVSTLTIQRTQQEDSAVYLCASSFFGTNQPQHFGDGTRLSIL.

This chain connects TRBV10-1 to TRBJ1-1; D gene ambiguous. V was shortened by 5 bases and J by 1 base, with 8 bases between the two germline ends. This CDR3 is 13 amino acids long. Germline V gene data show CDR1 as WNHNN and CDR2 as SYGVQD (reference sequence). CDR3 nucleotide sequence: TGCGCCAGCAGTACCACAGCGAACACTGAAGCTTTCTTT. Amino acids: CASSTTANTEAFF.

The CDR3 here is CASSSGIGTSGSYGELFF. DNA for the CDR3: TGTGCCAGCAGCTCCGGGATAGGGACTAGCGGGAGTTACGGGGAGCTGTTTTTT. The chain is built from TRBV7-9 and TRBJ2-2; 14 nucleotides line up with TRBD2. The CDR3 contains 18 residues. CDR1 is SEHNR, CDR2 FQNEAQ, per germline (reference sequence). Losses at the gene ends were 4 bases for V and 7 bases for J; bases not matched to a gene: 11.

The rearrangement links TRBV12-5 to TRBJ2-3, with 12 bases fitting TRBD2. Germline trimming cut 5 bases from V and 9 bases from J; bases unmatched to any gene: 6. This CDR3 comprises 14 residues. Germline V gene sequence: CDR1 LGHNT, CDR2 FRNRAP. As DNA, the CDR3 is TGTGCTAGTGGTCAGACTAGCGGGAGTACAACGCAGTATTTT. This gives the protein CASGQTSGSTTQYF.

This clone was seen more than once but under ten times. The chain recombines TRBV5-8 with TRBJ2-1; TRBD2 agrees at 8 bases. This CDR3 is built from 14 residues. V lost 4 bases to trimming and J lost 4 bases; unmatched junction nucleotides: 4. Germline V gene lookup returns CDR1 SGHTS and CDR2 YDEGEE. The CDR3: CASSPGLDYNEQFF. CDR3 DNA sequence: TGTGCCAGCAGCCCGGGACTAGATTACAATGAGCAGTTCTTC.

This clone came up once. J is TRBJ2-5 and V is TRBV7-9; TRBD2 matches at 12 bases. From germline, CDR1 is SEHNR and CDR2 FQNEAQ (reference sequence). This CDR3 comprises 18 residues. V lost 5 bases, J lost 0 bases, and 10 bases stayed unmatched. In DNA form, the CDR3 reads TGTGCCAGCAGCCTGTGGACTAGCGGGAATCCGTACCAAGAGACCCAGTACTTC. Encoded protein: CASSLWTSGNPYQETQYF.

The table lists this clone with a count of one. The chain uses TRBV2 and TRBJ1-1, with a weak D call TRBD1 (6 bases). The CDR3 extends over 13 amino acids. Germline V lookup: CDR1 SNHLY, CDR2 FYNNEI. Trimming took off 7 bases at V and 0 bases at J, with 9 bases between the two ends. The CDR3 spells CASTWTVNTEAFF. The CDR3 bases are TGTGCCAGCACCTGGACAGTGAACACTGAAGCTTTCTTT. Full variable domain (outside the CDR3, taken from reference TRBV2 and TRBJ1-1): EPEVTQTPSHQVTQMGQEVILRCVPISNHLYFYWYRQILGQKVEFLVSFYNNEISEKSEIFDDQFSVERPDGSNFTLKIRSTKLEDSAMYFCASTWTVNTEAFFGQGTRLTVV.

This chain links TRBV27 with TRBJ2-7; 8 bases agree with TRBD1. Trimming took 3 bases from V and 4 from J; bases not matched to a gene: 20. The CDR3 has 19 residues. Germline assignment: CDR1 MNHEY and CDR2 SMNVEV (reference sequence). CDR3 region: CASSFLRRTPGGDEYEQYF. In DNA, the CDR3 is TGTGCCAGCAGTTTCTTACGTCGAACCCCAGGGGGCGATGAATACGAGCAGTACTTC.